This T cell receptor beta chain comes out of a study of blood T cell repertoires in COVID-19 (dated by TCRdb to the early 2020s). Background on the whole study: Samples from collaborators originated in the United States, Italy and Spain and spanned both the acute and convalescent phases of COVID-19. The repertoires were released in a freely available public database meant as a resource for research on the immune response to SARS-CoV-2. Nearly every sample came with metadata listing a de-identified subject ID, COVID-19 status, age in years and sex. The samples were drawn from the first 160 participants of the ongoing ImmuneRACE study and from 1,200 or so subjects provided by 6 global collaborators. The dataset comprised deeply sampled blood TCRbeta repertoires from subjects exposed to, actively infected with, or recovered from COVID-19. Where available, HLA class I and class II types were obtained from metadata supplied by the sample provider rather than from assay-based typing. The prospective study material was composed of cDNA or gDNA derived from T cells, B-cell-depleted T cells, or PBMCs.

General study outcomes and caveats: Clinical and demographic metadata were provided uncurated, with the amount varying by source and participant.

This clone was seen only once. Its antigen is not yet known. The sample holds no much larger clone one base away, and base qualities are not on file. TCRbeta CDR3 regions were amplified from genomic DNA by means of the immunoSEQ Assay, a bias-controlled multiplex PCR. The authors' analysis ran thus. Nucleated cell counts per sample were estimated from amplification of reference gene primers within the assay. To quantify the absolute abundance of each unique TCRbeta CDR3 rearrangement, sequence reads were collapsed and filtered. For each sample, productive Simpson clonality was calculated as the square root of Simpson's diversity index across productive rearrangements. TCRdb's version of the immuneACCESS table is confined to in-frame rearrangements and falls short of the full clone set. An unresolved V gene accounts for under half of the shortfall where checked; the remainder is of unknown origin. V and J calls and clone size are as listed in that table; D and trimming were resolved from the DNA. Within this sample are about half a million clones, with approximately 89% of them counted one time only. The biggest ten clones account for 0.8% to 0.9% of the sample.

In Seattle, one collaborating source enrolled patients while the infection was active and tracked those patients longitudinally over the course of disease. Each collaborating institution followed its own protocols to collect whole blood in K2EDTA tubes. For TCRbeta analysis, collaborators shipped samples as frozen whole blood, isolated PBMCs, or DNA extracted from either of those sample types. The junction shows trimming of 1 base on V and 0 bases on J, plus 7 bases between the germline ends. CDR1 and CDR2 (MNHEY, SMNVEV) derive from the germline V gene (reference sequence). Inclusive of the bounding cysteine and phenylalanine, the CDR3 is 14 residues long. Only CDR3 DNA remains: 42 bases, in frame from the first base.

The sequencing sample was made of peripheral blood. Recombination connected TRBV27 to TRBJ2-7; a tentative D match to TRBD1 spans 6 bases. This TCR derives from a man younger than 35 with COVID-19, enrolled during active disease. DNA sequence: TGTGCCAGCAGTTTATTGGGGGCCTCCTACGAGCAGTACTTC. Its translation is CASSLLGASYEQYF.